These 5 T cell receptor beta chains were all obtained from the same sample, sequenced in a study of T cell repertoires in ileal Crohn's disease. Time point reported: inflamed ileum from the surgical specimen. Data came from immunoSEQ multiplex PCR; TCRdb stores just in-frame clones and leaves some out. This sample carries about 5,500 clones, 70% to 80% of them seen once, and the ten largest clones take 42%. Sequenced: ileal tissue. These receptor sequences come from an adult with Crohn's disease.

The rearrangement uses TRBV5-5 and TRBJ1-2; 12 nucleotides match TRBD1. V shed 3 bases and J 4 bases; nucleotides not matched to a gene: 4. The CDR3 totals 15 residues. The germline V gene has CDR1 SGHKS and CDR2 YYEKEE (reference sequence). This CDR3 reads CASSSRDRGLYGYTF. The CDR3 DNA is TGTGCCAGCAGCTCCCGGGACAGGGGGCTCTATGGCTACACCTTC.

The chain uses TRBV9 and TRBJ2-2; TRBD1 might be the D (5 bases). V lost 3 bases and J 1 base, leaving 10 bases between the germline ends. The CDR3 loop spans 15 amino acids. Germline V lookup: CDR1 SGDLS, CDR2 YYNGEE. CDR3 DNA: TGTGCCAGCAGCGCCCTCACAGGGAACACCGGGGAGCTGTTTTTT. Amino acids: CASSALTGNTGELFF.

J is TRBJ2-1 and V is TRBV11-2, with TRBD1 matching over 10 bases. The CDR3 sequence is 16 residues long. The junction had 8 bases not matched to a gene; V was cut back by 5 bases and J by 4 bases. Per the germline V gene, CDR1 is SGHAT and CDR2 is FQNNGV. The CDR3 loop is CASSVTTGGLYNEQFF. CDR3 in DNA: TGTGCCAGCAGCGTTACGACAGGGGGCTTGTACAATGAGCAGTTCTTC.

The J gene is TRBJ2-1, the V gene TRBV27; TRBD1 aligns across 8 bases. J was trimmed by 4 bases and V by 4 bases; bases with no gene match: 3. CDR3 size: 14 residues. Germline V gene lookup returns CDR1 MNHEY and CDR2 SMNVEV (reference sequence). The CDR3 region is CASSSGTGYNEQFF. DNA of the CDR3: TGTGCCAGCAGTTCTGGGACAGGATACAATGAGCAGTTCTTC.

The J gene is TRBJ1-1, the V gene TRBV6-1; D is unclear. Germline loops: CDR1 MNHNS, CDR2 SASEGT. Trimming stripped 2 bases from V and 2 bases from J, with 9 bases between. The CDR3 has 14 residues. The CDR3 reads CASSEPGANTEAFF. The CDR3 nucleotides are TGTGCCAGCAGTGAACCGGGAGCTAACACTGAAGCTTTCTTT.